The 8 T cell receptor beta chains listed next were all sequenced from one sample in a study of beta chain features in type 1 diabetes. Findings and limits, study-wide: There was a moderate but significant shortening of TCRB CDR3s in all four CD4+ subsets of Type 1 diabetes patients.

Every bit of the isolated RNA underwent reverse transcription, so sequencing read expressed TCRB transcripts. Method: immunoSEQ multiplex PCR; TCRdb's copy keeps in-frame clones and lacks some. The data contain approximately 170,000 clones, around 63% of them singletons. Which antigens these TCRs recognize remains unknown. What was sequenced was naive CD4+ T cells from blood. Receptors originate from a young man with type 1 diabetes.

This clone was counted a single time. The chain uses TRBV29-1 and TRBJ1-4; the match to TRBD1 covers 7 bases. Trimming at V came to 6 bases and at J to 7 bases, leaving 8 bases not matched to a gene. CDR3 length: 13 residues. Germline CDR1 is SQVTM and CDR2 is ANQGSEA. CDR3 nucleotides: TGCAGCGTAAGAGACAGGGTTGGTGAAAAACTGTTTTTT. Its translation: CSVRDRVGEKLFF.

A single count supports this clone. The rearrangement links TRBV25-1 to TRBJ2-3, with TRBD2 matching over 8 bases. Trimming removed 7 bases from V and 1 base from J; junction bases left unmatched: 10. Germline CDR1 is MGHDK and CDR2 is SYGVNS. The CDR3 sequence is 16 residues long. CDR3 in DNA: TGTGCCAGCAATACCATAGCGGGGATGGGCACAGATACGCAGTATTTT. Protein sequence: CASNTIAGMGTDTQYF.

This clone was observed a few times. The chain recombines TRBV29-1 with TRBJ2-7; D possibly corresponds to TRBD1 (5 bases). From germline, CDR1 is SQVTM and CDR2 ANQGSEA. The CDR3 has 16 amino acids. Trimming cost V 1 base and J 3 bases, with 19 bases left between them. DNA of the CDR3: TGCAGCGTTGAAGGCATCTCGCAGGGCCTCAACTACGAGCAGTACTTC. It translates to CSVEGISQGLNYEQYF.

This rearrangement joins TRBV27 to TRBJ2-7; no definite D call. The CDR3 is made up of 15 amino acids. Germline V gene lookup returns CDR1 MNHEY and CDR2 SMNVEV (reference sequence). The V and J ends lost 3 bases and 2 bases respectively, with 14 bases between them. CDR3 nucleotides: TGTGCCAGCAGTTTGGCCAGTCTCAACACCTACGAGCAGTACTTC. Encoded protein: CASSLASLNTYEQYF.

The rearrangement uses TRBV25-1 and TRBJ1-1; D is uncertain. CDR3 size: 13 residues. Per germline, CDR1 MGHDK and CDR2 SYGVNS. Trimming stripped 4 bases from V and 3 bases from J, with 9 bases between. Here the CDR3 reads CASSALTYTEAFF. CDR3 DNA: TGTGCCAGCAGTGCGTTAACTTACACTGAAGCTTTCTTT.

The V gene is TRBV18, the J gene TRBJ1-2; D possibly corresponds to TRBD1 (6 bases). Germline V CDR1 and CDR2: KGHSH, LQKENI. V was shortened by 6 bases and J by 6 bases, with 14 bases between the two germline ends. This CDR3 is built from 13 residues. Here the CDR3 DNA reads TGTGCCAGCTCCCTGACAGGAGTGGATGGCTACACCTTC. Protein product: CASSLTGVDGYTF.

Turning to this clone: This specimen includes other DNA sequences encoding the same CDR3. The chain is built from TRBV30 and TRBJ1-2; 7 bases line up with TRBD1. The CDR3 extends over 12 amino acids. Losses at the gene ends were 2 bases for V and 8 bases for J; bases not matched to a gene: 5. Germline loops: CDR1 GTSNPN, CDR2 SVGIG (reference sequence). The CDR3: CAWSLQGEGYTF. The DNA for the CDR3 is TGTGCCTGGAGTCTCCAGGGGGAGGGCTACACCTTC.

On this clone itself: Different DNA sequences within this sample yield the same CDR3. CDR3 nucleotide sequence: TGTGCCAGCAGCTTAGAGCAGTCCAACTATGGCTACACCTTC. As protein: CASSLEQSNYGYTF. The chain is built from TRBV7-2 and TRBJ1-2; D is unresolved. CDR3 length: 14 amino acids. The germline V and J ends were trimmed by 1 base and 2 bases, with 8 bases remaining between them. Germline values: CDR1 SGHTA, CDR2 FQGNSA.